The 22 T cell receptor beta chains reported below all come from one sample, sequenced in a study of early T cells in non-severe SARS-CoV-2 infection. TCRdb used MiXCR to reprocess the 5' RACE reads, holding one entry per CDR3 protein. The sample comprises roughly 45,000 distinct CDR3 sequences, 12% of which are singletons, and 9.1% rests with the top ten. Sequences were obtained from whole blood. These receptors originate from an adult who was a healthcare worker with PCR-confirmed SARS-CoV-2 infection or an uninfected control (not recorded which).

The sample holds many counts of this clonotype. The chain has TRBV11-3 and TRBJ1-4; no reliable D call. Trimming left V 3 bases short and J 5 bases short, with 7 bases between. Germline V lookup: CDR1 SGHNT, CDR2 YENEEA. The CDR3 extends over 13 amino acids. The CDR3 loop reads CASSFQRNEKLFF. The CDR3 coding sequence is TGTGCCAGCAGCTTTCAGAGGAATGAAAAACTGTTTTTT.

This clonotype was seen ten or more times. V gene TRBV18 combines with J gene TRBJ2-5; D gene ambiguous. Germline assignment: CDR1 KGHSH and CDR2 LQKENI. Deletions cut 0 bases from V and 5 bases from J, with 4 bases between. The CDR3 loop spans 12 amino acids. The CDR3 nucleotides read TGTGCCAGCTCACCACCGAGTGAGACCCAGTACTTC. Translation gives CASSPPSETQYF. The full variable domain, rest sourced from reference TRBV18 and TRBJ2-5, is NAGVMQNPRHLVRRRGQEARLRCSPMKGHSHVYWYRQLPEEGLKFMVYLQKENIIDESGMPKERFSAEFPKEGPSILRIQQVVRGDSAAYFCASSPPSETQYFGPGTRLLVL.

This clonotype was seen repeatedly, ten times or more. The genes are TRBV7-3 and TRBJ2-3; D ambiguous. Germline values: CDR1 SGHTA, CDR2 FQGTGA. Trimming pared 2 bases from V and 1 base from J, leaving 13 bases between. This CDR3 contains 16 residues. The CDR3 is CASSLSGVVRTDTQYF. DNA of the CDR3: TGTGCCAGCAGCTTATCAGGAGTAGTCCGCACAGATACGCAGTATTTT.

In its sample, this clonotype was seen many times. This chain joins TRBV6-2 or TRBV6-3 and TRBJ1-5, with no clear D. Trimming took 2 bases from V and 1 from J, leaving 6 bases between them. This CDR3 is built from 14 residues. Germline CDR1 reads MNHEY; CDR2 reads SVGEGT. The CDR3 coding sequence is TGTGCCAGCAGTTACGTGGCAAGCAATCAGCCCCAGCATTTT. This codes for CASSYVASNQPQHF.

The table lists this clonotype with a few counts. The genes are TRBV6-2 or TRBV6-3 and TRBJ2-7; 11 nucleotides match TRBD2. Germline V gene sequence: CDR1 MNHEY, CDR2 SVGEGT. The V gene end was trimmed by 1 base and the J gene end by 6 bases; junction bases not matched to a gene: 14. CDR3 length: 18 amino acids. As DNA, the CDR3 is TGTGCCAGCAGTTACTATACTACGGGACTAGCGGATCTCCTCGAGCAGTACTTC. Translating it yields CASSYYTTGLADLLEQYF.

This clonotype occurred many times. The genes are TRBV3-1 and TRBJ2-2; no definite D call. Between the trimmed V and J ends, which lost 1 base and 1 base, there was a span of 4 bases. CDR1 and CDR2 (germline): LGHDT, YNNKEL (reference sequence). The CDR3 consists of 14 residues. The CDR3 protein is CASSQAGNTGELFF. CDR3 DNA sequence: TGTGCCAGCAGCCAAGCAGGGAACACCGGGGAGCTGTTTTTT.

Many counts were recorded for this clonotype. The rearrangement joins TRBV29-1 to TRBJ1-2; 7 nucleotides agree with TRBD1. From germline, CDR1 is SQVTM and CDR2 ANQGSEA. The V gene end was trimmed by 7 bases and the J gene end by 2 bases; junction bases not matched to a gene: 7. This CDR3 spans 13 amino acids. For the CDR3, the DNA is TGCAGCGGTGGCCTACAGGGGAACTATGGCTACACCTTC. Protein product: CSGGLQGNYGYTF.

CDR3: CASSSAGGGVPYEQYF. The DNA for the CDR3 is TGTGCCAGCAGCTCCGCGGGCGGCGGGGTTCCCTACGAGCAGTACTTC. The V call is TRBV5-6, the J call TRBJ2-7; tentatively, D is TRBD2 (6 bases). Trimming took off 3 bases at V and 2 bases at J, with 18 bases between the two ends. Per germline, CDR1 SGHDT and CDR2 YYEEEE. The CDR3 spans 16 residues.

There are many counts of this clonotype. The genes are TRBV29-1 and TRBJ2-1; D not resolved. The CDR3 has 10 residues. Germline V gene data show CDR1 as SQVTM and CDR2 as ANQGSEA. Trimming took off 4 bases at V and 7 bases at J, with 5 bases between the two ends. The CDR3 loop is CSVGYNEQFF. The CDR3 nucleotides are TGCAGCGTTGGGTATAATGAGCAGTTCTTC.

This clonotype was counted a single time. This chain's CDR3 is CASSFRSRGEKLFF. The CDR3 DNA is TGTGCCAGCAGTTTCCGATCGCGGGGTGAAAAACTGTTTTTT. The chain is built from TRBV27 and TRBJ1-4; no reliable D call. Between the trimmed V and J ends, which lost 3 bases and 7 bases, there was a span of 12 bases. CDR3 length equals 14 residues. Germline values: CDR1 MNHEY, CDR2 SMNVEV (reference sequence). Supplemented by reference TRBV27 and TRBJ1-4, the full variable domain reads EAQVTQNPRYLITVTGKKLTVTCSQNMNHEYMSWYRQDPGLGLRQIYYSMNVEVTDKGDVPEGYKVSRKEKRNFPLILESPSPNQTSLYFCASSFRSRGEKLFFGSGTQLSVL.

This clonotype showed up just a few times. The chain is built from TRBV30 and TRBJ1-1, with 9 bases fitting TRBD1. Germline lookup yields CDR1 GTSNPN and CDR2 SVGIG (reference sequence). V shed 2 bases, J shed 4 bases, and the junction held 2 bases outside the gene matches. This CDR3 is 13 amino acids long. The CDR3 spells CAWSRDRATEAFF. CDR3 nucleotides: TGTGCCTGGAGTCGGGACAGGGCCACTGAAGCTTTCTTT.

This clonotype was counted many times. The chain carries TRBV19 and TRBJ1-5, with a possible D match to TRBD1 (5 bases). This CDR3 region has 13 residues. CDR1 LNHDA and CDR2 SQIVND come from the germline V gene (reference sequence). Trimming shortened V by 5 bases and J by 8 bases, and 13 bases separated the two germline ends. CDR3 in amino acids: CASSLFGTEPQHF. In nucleotides, the CDR3 is TGTGCCAGTAGTCTCTTTGGGACGGAGCCCCAGCATTTT.

This clonotype came up once. V is TRBV29-1 and J is TRBJ1-1; a weak D match, TRBD1 (5 bases). The germline V and J ends were trimmed by 4 bases and 7 bases, with 10 bases remaining between them. The germline gives CDR1 SQVTM, CDR2 ANQGSEA. This CDR3 is built from 11 residues. The CDR3 here is CSVVKGSEAFF. CDR3 sequence (DNA): TGCAGCGTTGTCAAGGGGAGTGAAGCTTTCTTT.

In the case of this clonotype: A much larger clone differs from this one at a single base, so this may be a read error. The V gene is TRBV7-9, the J gene TRBJ1-3; D gene ambiguous. V lost 7 bases and J lost 1, with 14 bases in between. This CDR3 region has 15 residues. Germline CDR1 and CDR2: SEHNR and FQNEAQ (reference sequence). CDR3 region: CASIGMKNSGNTIYF. In DNA, the CDR3 is TGTGCCAGCATTGGAATGAAAAATTCTGGAAACACCATATATTTT.

The genes are TRBV25-1 and TRBJ1-1, with 7 nucleotides matching TRBD1. CDR1 and CDR2 from the germline V gene are MGHDK and SYGVNS. The CDR3 extends over 15 amino acids. V shed 5 bases, J shed 4 bases, and the junction held 10 bases outside the gene matches. Here the CDR3 reads CASSIRGNRGTEAFF. For the CDR3, the DNA is TGTGCCAGCAGTATCAGGGGGAATCGGGGCACTGAAGCTTTCTTT.

A few counts support this clonotype. The chain links TRBV27 to TRBJ2-7, with D maybe TRBD1 (6 bases). The CDR3 contains 15 residues. Germline V lookup: CDR1 MNHEY, CDR2 SMNVEV (reference sequence). Trimming cost V 9 bases and J 0 bases, with 18 bases left between them. CDR3 nucleotides: TGTGCCAGGGAAACCCGGGACACTAGCTCCTACGAGCAGTACTTC. This codes for CARETRDTSSYEQYF.

Note on this clonotype: A much larger clone sits a single nucleotide away, making a read error possible. The chain has TRBV20-1 and TRBJ1-1; D is possibly TRBD1 (6 bases). CDR3 length: 14 amino acids. Germline values: CDR1 DFQATT, CDR2 SNEGSKA (reference sequence). CDR3 bases: TGCGGTGCGCAACAGTGGGGGGCAGAAGCTGAAGCTTTCTTT. Amino acid sequence: CGAQQWGAEAEAFF.

The V and J genes are TRBV5-8 and TRBJ2-4; 9 bases are shared with TRBD1. V dropped 2 bases and J dropped 3; count of bases not matched to a gene: 15. CDR1 and CDR2 (germline): SGHTS, YDEGEE. This CDR3 has 19 amino acids. The CDR3 is CASSFPDRGLPAGKNIQYF. The CDR3 coding sequence is TGTGCCAGCAGCTTTCCGGACAGGGGACTCCCGGCGGGCAAAAACATTCAGTACTTC.

Only a few counts were recorded for this clonotype. V and J are TRBV20-1 and TRBJ1-2; a possible D gene is TRBD1 (6 bases). Germline assignment: CDR1 DFQATT and CDR2 SNEGSKA (reference sequence). The CDR3 is made up of 16 amino acids. V was cut by 4 bases and J by 0 bases, with 18 bases left in between. The DNA of the CDR3 is TGCAGTGCTACAATACAGGGAGCATCAGCTAACTATGGCTACACCTTC. Translated: CSATIQGASANYGYTF.

This clonotype turned up a few times. V gene TRBV9 combines with J gene TRBJ2-3; 10 bases are shared with TRBD2. The V gene's germline CDR1 is SGDLS and CDR2 YYNGEE. Trimming removed 7 bases from V and 4 bases from J; junction bases left unmatched: 6. The CDR3 consists of 14 residues. CDR3: CASGSGGGADTQYF. The CDR3, as DNA: TGTGCCAGCGGGAGCGGGGGGGGTGCAGATACGCAGTATTTT.

This clonotype was found a few times. The V call is TRBV7-3, the J call TRBJ2-1; 8 nucleotides line up with TRBD1. J gave up 11 bases and V 5 bases, and 5 bases lay outside the gene matches. The CDR3 contains 12 residues. CDR1 SGHTA and CDR2 FQGTGA come from the germline V gene. CDR3 protein: CASSRDRGQQFF. CDR3 in DNA: TGTGCCAGCAGCAGAGACAGGGGCCAGCAGTTCTTC.

This sequence joins TRBV25-1 and TRBJ2-2, with D perhaps given as TRBD1 or TRBD2 (5 bases each). V lost 5 bases and J 0 bases, leaving 10 bases between the germline ends. The CDR3 consists of 15 residues. CDR1 and CDR2 from the germline V gene are MGHDK and SYGVNS. The CDR3 region is CASSRDGPNTGELFF. CDR3 coding DNA: TGTGCCAGCAGTCGGGACGGTCCGAACACCGGGGAGCTGTTTTTT.